The T cell receptor (beta chain) under discussion was sequenced for a study of T-cell reconstitution after alpha-beta-depleted transplantation in children. To note about this clonotype: The antigen is not known.

Broader study findings: Several hundred graft clones that had expanded were reportedly the source of alpha-beta T cells about two months after transplant. The high TCRbeta diversity at day 60 in some patients came from surviving recipient T cells and thymic progenitors.

The V and J ends lost 5 bases and 0 bases respectively, with 10 bases between them. The germline V gene encodes CDR1 KGHSH and CDR2 LQKENI. The CDR3 has 15 residues. The library targeted TCRbeta and was prepared with unique molecular identifiers. TCRdb ran MiXCR on the PCR reads and lists one entry per CDR3 protein. The sample has around 580,000 distinct CDR3 sequences, approximately 30% seen once. The material sequenced was PBMCs, taken before TCRalphabeta/CD19-depleted stem cell transplant. The sequence was obtained from a boy younger than two with Wiskott-Aldrich syndrome, due to receive a stem cell transplant. The chain couples TRBV18 to TRBJ2-2; D call uncertain. The CDR3 DNA reads as TGTGCCAGCTCATCCAAGCCGGCGAACACCGGGGAGCTGTTTTTT. This gives the protein CASSSKPANTGELFF.